Presented here are 20 T cell receptor beta chains from one specimen sequenced in a study of cytomegalovirus exposure and HLA in healthy donors. 60 Vbeta and 13 Jbeta primers were used in PCR. Some clones are missing from TCRdb's copy, which holds only in-frame ones; the method was immunoSEQ multiplex PCR. The sample lists about 140,000 clones, 80% occurring once. The sample comprised PBMCs. Source of these receptors: a young man in good health and CMV-seronegative.

This rearrangement joins TRBV11-2 to TRBJ1-2, with unresolved D. V was shortened by 3 bases and J by 5 bases, with 16 bases between the two germline ends. This CDR3 spans 15 amino acids. Germline assignment: CDR1 SGHAT and CDR2 FQNNGV. The CDR3 sequence is CASSFGELRDYGYTF. As DNA, the CDR3 is TGTGCCAGCAGCTTTGGAGAGCTGCGGGATTATGGCTACACCTTC.

This clone was seen a few times. The chain recombines TRBV4-2 with TRBJ1-1, with TRBD1 identical over 7 bases. The trim removed 3 bases at V and 8 bases at J, leaving 6 bases unmatched. Germline V gene data show CDR1 as LGHNA and CDR2 as YNFKEQ. This CDR3 has 13 amino acids. This CDR3 is CASSQELTGEAFF. CDR3 in DNA: TGTGCCAGCAGCCAGGAACTGACAGGGGAAGCTTTCTTT.

This rearrangement joins TRBV11-2 to TRBJ1-2; TRBD1 might be the D (5 bases). V was shortened by 1 base and J by 2 bases, with 11 bases between the two germline ends. The CDR3 spans 15 residues. CDR1 and CDR2 from the germline V gene are SGHAT and FQNNGV. The CDR3 protein is CASSLAGGTNYGYTF. The CDR3 nucleotides read TGTGCCAGCAGCTTAGCCGGGGGAACGAACTATGGCTACACCTTC.

The chain employs TRBV5-5 and TRBJ1-1; TRBD1 might be the D (6 bases). Trimming cost V 6 bases and J 9 bases, with 18 bases left between them. This CDR3 spans 13 amino acids. The germline gives CDR1 SGHKS, CDR2 YYEKEE (reference sequence). The CDR3 protein is CASKPGVGTKAFF. The CDR3 DNA follows: TGTGCCAGCAAACCCGGGGTGGGGACAAAAGCTTTCTTT.

The chain recombines TRBV28 with TRBJ2-6, with TRBD1 as a possible D gene (6 bases). Between the trimmed V and J ends, which lost 7 bases and 2 bases, there was a span of 18 bases. Germline loops: CDR1 MDHEN, CDR2 SYDVKM. This CDR3 contains 17 residues. The CDR3 reads CASTPLTGLAGANVLTF. The CDR3 region has the DNA TGTGCCAGCACCCCCCTTACAGGGCTTGCTGGGGCCAACGTCCTGACTTTC.

V and J are TRBV9 and TRBJ2-2; D may be TRBD2 (6 bases). V was shortened by 0 bases and J by 6 bases, with 15 bases between the two germline ends. Germline CDR1 and CDR2: SGDLS and YYNGEE. The CDR3 runs to 16 residues. CDR3 nucleotides: TGTGCCAGCAGCGTAGGAACTAGCAGCGAGGCCGGGGAGCTGTTTTTT. This encodes CASSVGTSSEAGELFF.

The chain combines TRBV7-2 with TRBJ2-7, with 10 bases fitting TRBD2. CDR1 is SGHTA and CDR2 is FQGNSA in the germline V gene. Germline trimming cut 5 bases from V and 7 bases from J; bases unmatched to any gene: 11. This CDR3 spans 15 amino acids. In nucleotides, the CDR3 is TGTGCCAGCAGCCCTCCCAGCGGGAGGGCTGGTGAGCAGTACTTC. It codes for CASSPPSGRAGEQYF.

This chain joins TRBV28 and TRBJ2-5; TRBD1 might be the D (5 bases). CDR1 and CDR2 (germline): MDHEN, SYDVKM. The V and J ends lost 5 bases and 4 bases respectively, with 20 bases between them. This CDR3 region has 16 residues. For the CDR3, the DNA is TGTGCCAGCAGTCCTTATCGTTCAGGGCGAGGAGAGACCCAGTACTTC. This gives the protein CASSPYRSGRGETQYF.

This rearrangement joins TRBV14 to TRBJ1-1, with a weak D call TRBD1 (5 bases). Germline CDR1 SGHDN, CDR2 FVKESK. CDR3 size: 15 residues. Trimming took off 0 bases at V and 1 base at J, with 9 bases between the two ends. The CDR3: CASSQDRGGNTEAFF. CDR3 in DNA: TGTGCCAGCAGCCAAGATCGGGGGGGGAACACTGAAGCTTTCTTT.

This rearrangement joins TRBV9 to TRBJ1-1, with D perhaps TRBD1 (6 bases). Trimming took off 3 bases at V and 5 bases at J, with 14 bases between the two ends. CDR3 length: 14 residues. Germline lookup yields CDR1 SGDLS and CDR2 YYNGEE. The CDR3 nucleotides are TGTGCCAGCAGCGCCCCTAGCCAGGGGACTGAAGCTTTCTTT. Amino acids: CASSAPSQGTEAFF.

The chain carries TRBV7-8 and TRBJ1-1; D unclear. Germline CDR1 reads SGHVS; CDR2 reads FQNEAQ. CDR3 length: 15 amino acids. V lost 3 bases and J 3 bases, leaving 14 bases between the germline ends. The CDR3 DNA is TGTGCCAGCAGCTTGATGGCCCGCAGATACACTGAAGCTTTCTTT. This sequence encodes CASSLMARRYTEAFF.

This clone was observed a single time. The J gene is TRBJ2-1, the V gene TRBV18; D possibly corresponds to TRBD1 (5 bases). Germline lookup yields CDR1 KGHSH and CDR2 LQKENI. Trimming took off 3 bases at V and 6 bases at J, with 18 bases between the two ends. This CDR3 is built from 16 residues. CDR3 nucleotides: TGTGCCAGCTCACCGAAAGGGGATTTGATAAGCAATGAGCAGTTCTTC. This encodes CASSPKGDLISNEQFF.

V usage is TRBV2 and J usage is TRBJ1-2; weak D call: TRBD1 (5 bases). The germline V gene encodes CDR1 SNHLY and CDR2 FYNNEI. The CDR3 is made up of 15 amino acids. Trimming shortened V by 1 base and J by 6 bases, and 15 bases separated the two germline ends. CDR3 region: CASSEGGLPGNGYTF. The CDR3 bases are TGTGCCAGCAGTGAAGGGGGCCTGCCTGGGAATGGCTACACCTTC.

The chain is built from TRBV6-6 and TRBJ2-7; 10 nucleotides match TRBD1. The germline V gene encodes CDR1 MNHNY and CDR2 SVGAGI (reference sequence). The V segment lost 2 bases and the J segment 7 bases; nucleotides outside the gene matches: 5. This CDR3 spans 14 amino acids. The CDR3 sequence is CASSYAGQGLEQYF. CDR3 nucleotides: TGTGCCAGCAGTTACGCGGGACAGGGGTTGGAGCAGTACTTC.

V gene TRBV18 combines with J gene TRBJ2-7, with a weak D call TRBD1 (8 bases). CDR3 length: 16 residues. The germline gives CDR1 KGHSH, CDR2 LQKENI. Deletions cut 3 bases from V and 3 bases from J, with 18 bases between. CDR3 loop: CASSPRGVTGVYEQYF. Written as DNA, the CDR3 is TGTGCCAGCTCACCCCGGGGGGTGACAGGGGTCTACGAGCAGTACTTC. The full variable domain, completed using reference TRBV18 and TRBJ2-7, is NAGVMQNPRHLVRRRGQEARLRCSPMKGHSHVYWYRQLPEEGLKFMVYLQKENIIDESGMPKERFSAEFPKEGPSILRIQQVVRGDSAAYFCASSPRGVTGVYEQYFGPGTRLTVT.

The rearrangement links TRBV19 to TRBJ2-1, with 10 bases aligning to TRBD2. Germline assignment: CDR1 LNHDA and CDR2 SQIVND (reference sequence). This CDR3 is 14 amino acids long. With V trimmed by 6 bases and J by 3 bases, 2 bases remained unmatched. Here the CDR3 reads CASSLAGVYNEQFF. DNA of the CDR3: TGTGCCAGTAGCCTAGCGGGGGTCTACAATGAGCAGTTCTTC.

The V gene is TRBV18, the J gene TRBJ2-7; possible D gene TRBD2, 6 bases. V was cut by 1 base and J by 0 bases, with 10 bases left in between. The CDR3 has 15 amino acids. Germline-derived CDR1 and CDR2 are KGHSH and LQKENI. The CDR3 sequence: CASSPLDGSSYEQYF. CDR3 bases: TGTGCCAGCTCACCACTCGACGGGAGCTCCTACGAGCAGTACTTC.

This clone has just a few counts. The chain couples TRBV5-1 to TRBJ1-3; possible D gene TRBD1, 6 bases. Trimming cost V 1 base and J 1 base, with 12 bases left between them. Germline V gene sequence: CDR1 SGHRS, CDR2 YFSETQ. The CDR3 contains 16 residues. As DNA, the CDR3 is TGCGCCAGCAGCTTGAACAGGGAGAGTTCTGGAAACACCATATATTTT. As protein: CASSLNRESSGNTIYF.

The rearrangement uses TRBV25-1 and TRBJ2-2; TRBD2 matches 7 bases. Looked up from germline, CDR1 is MGHDK and CDR2 is SYGVNS. With 7 bases clipped from V and 4 bases from J, the junction kept 6 bases outside the gene matches. The CDR3 covers 14 residues. The CDR3 sequence: CASMVGGSTGELFF. The CDR3 DNA reads TGTGCCAGCATGGTCGGGGGGAGCACCGGGGAGCTGTTTTTT.

The chain joins TRBV27 to TRBJ2-3; TRBD1 is a possible D gene (6 bases). This CDR3 comprises 15 residues. Germline V gene data show CDR1 as MNHEY and CDR2 as SMNVEV (reference sequence). Trimming took off 5 bases at V and 0 bases at J, with 12 bases between the two ends. The CDR3 reads CASSPAGASTDTQYF. CDR3 in DNA: TGTGCCAGCAGTCCAGCAGGGGCTAGCACAGATACGCAGTATTTT.